This entry describes one T cell receptor (beta chain). The sample is drawn from a study of cytomegalovirus exposure and HLA in healthy donors. Those who donated were healthy bone marrow donors. PCR primers comprised 60 Vbeta and 13 Jbeta primers. In the study's own analysis: Among the unique TCR beta chains that a later analysis counted, about 85 million in all, approximately 12 million were shared. Produced via immunoSEQ multiplex PCR; TCRdb's table is partial and in-frame only. D and trimming were read from the DNA, whereas the V and J calls and clone size are those reported in that table. The repertoire includes about 210,000 clones, 82% of them detected once, and roughly 6% sits in the top ten. J was trimmed by 4 bases and V by 5 bases; bases with no gene match: 8. Per the germline V gene, CDR1 is SGHVS and CDR2 is FQNEAQ. The CDR3 consists of 14 residues.

The clonotype originates from a man aged 35 to 55 in good health and CMV-seropositive. The sequencing input was PBMCs. V is TRBV7-8 and J is TRBJ2-7, with 7 bases lining up with TRBD2. The CDR3 bases are TGTGCCAGCAGCCCGGGCGGGAGCTTATACGAGCAGTACTTC. Encoded protein: CASSPGGSLYEQYF.